This T cell receptor beta chain is drawn from a study of T-cell reconstitution after alpha-beta-depleted transplantation in children. The TCRbeta library incorporated unique molecular identifiers. TCRdb used MiXCR to reprocess the PCR reads, holding one entry per CDR3 protein. The profile covers a few hundred thousand distinct CDR3 sequences, with roughly 16% appearing a single time and under 30% taken by the ten largest. This clonotype was counted between two and nine times. As yet, its antigen is unknown. General study points: From newly produced T cells came most of the T-cell counts and diversity one year after transplant. Several hundred expanded graft clones reportedly were the source of alpha-beta T cells about two months after transplant. Recipient T cells and thymic progenitors that survived gave rise to the high TCRbeta diversity observed at day 60 in some patients.

Germline assignment: CDR1 SEHNR and CDR2 FQNEAQ (reference sequence). The CDR3 is made up of 16 amino acids. The ends lost 7 bases at V and 4 bases at J; junction bases unmatched: 13. This chain joins TRBV7-9 and TRBJ2-1; TRBD2 matches 7 bases. The material was PBMCs, mostly from graft donor cells, obtained 360 days after TCRalphabeta/CD19-depleted stem cell transplant. The TCR originated in a boy under three years old who had a stem cell transplant for Wiskott-Aldrich syndrome, so the T cells may come from the graft donor. The CDR3 region has the DNA TGTGCCAGCACCGGACGAACTAAGCGGGGATACAATGAGCAGTTCTTC. Protein: CASTGRTKRGYNEQFF.